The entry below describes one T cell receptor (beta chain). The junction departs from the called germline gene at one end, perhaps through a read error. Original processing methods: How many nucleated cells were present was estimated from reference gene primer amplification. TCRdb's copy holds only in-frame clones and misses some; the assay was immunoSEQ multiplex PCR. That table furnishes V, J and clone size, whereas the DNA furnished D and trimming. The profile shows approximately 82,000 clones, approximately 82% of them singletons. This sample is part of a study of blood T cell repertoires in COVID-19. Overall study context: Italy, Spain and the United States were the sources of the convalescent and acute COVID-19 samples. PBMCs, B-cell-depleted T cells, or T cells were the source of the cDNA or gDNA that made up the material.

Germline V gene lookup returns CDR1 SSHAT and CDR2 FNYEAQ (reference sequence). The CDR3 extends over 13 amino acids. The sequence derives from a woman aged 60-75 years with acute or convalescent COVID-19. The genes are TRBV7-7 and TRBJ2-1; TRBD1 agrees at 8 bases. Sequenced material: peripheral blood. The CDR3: CASSATQGDEQFF. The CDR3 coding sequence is TGTGCTAGCAGCGCTACACAGGGGGATGAGCAGTTCTTC.